Listed below are T cell receptor beta chains from one sample, sequenced in a study of T-cell memory formation after mild COVID-19. TCRdb reanalysed the 5' RACE reads using MiXCR and keeps one entry per CDR3 protein. Seen here are roughly 580,000 distinct CDR3 sequences, roughly 18% observed once, and the top ten hold about 11%. The sample was PBMCs or a T cell subset sorted from them (not recorded which). These receptors all come from an adult woman who had mild COVID-19 (a few samples of this study predate the infection). Cell type and time point are not known. Both conserved end residues are part of each CDR3.

v_gene | CDR3aa
TRBV15 | CATSRVGGRGYEQYF
TRBV7-8 | CASSPGAVQGGSYEQYF
TRBV24-1 | CATSDLRDQGLGTDTQYF
TRBV4-3 | CASSQRGSSYEQYF
TRBV27 | CASSLWGVPQETQYF
TRBV19 | CASTPGQGNYGYTF
TRBV7-2 | CASSLVAGGANVLTF
TRBV6-5 | CASSTNRGTYEQYF
TRBV2 | CASSEEAYANYGYTF
TRBV5-1 | CASSIMTGLRDTQYF
TRBV20-1 | CSARASGRAPNYNEQFF
TRBV7-2 | CASSLGLAQETQYF
TRBV20-1 | CSAKPPTGLNTGELFF
TRBV18 | CASSQEGQNPISPLHF
TRBV5-6 | CASSLAATSNQPQHF
TRBV3-1 | CASSQDSASLNEQFF
TRBV9 | CASSESSGGQTQYF
TRBV29-1 | CSVWTGHNEKLFF
TRBV27 | CASSFGRPLSGTEAFF
TRBV7-6 | CASSPGPGLADNEQFF
TRBV7-3 | CASSFRPGGTDTQYF
TRBV6-5 | CASSEQGVRSYNEQFF
TRBV29-1 | CSVTGGGGLTDTQYF
TRBV5-1 | CASSHNEPGEQYF
TRBV7-9 | CASSGTAEDPNEKLFF
TRBV24-1 | CATSESGVRPGELFF
TRBV5-1 | CASSLSAQAIYEQYF
TRBV11-3 | CASSTRTGELFF
TRBV6-5 | CASSRDGAGGNIQYF
TRBV7-9 | CASSGTSGGELGNEQFF
TRBV20-1 | CSARRAGANTGELFF
TRBV29-1 | CSVKKGTGTKNIQYF
TRBV12-3/TRBV12-4 | CASSFEGTSGKENEQFF
TRBV15 | CATSREGRTHSSYEQYF
TRBV6-2/TRBV6-3 | CASSYPTGPYEQYF
TRBV11-2 | CASSLDKSLKAFF
TRBV21-1 | CASSKGAEKATSTDTQYF
TRBV10-3 | CAISRAGGPRTGELFF
TRBV20-1 | CSARDRYRMSWSNQPQHF
TRBV5-1 | CASSSRETSGGASEQYF
TRBV18 | CASSPSAGTNTVGTEAFF
TRBV20-1 | CSAREGSTANYGYTF
TRBV20-1 | CSARDLRWGGYNSPLHF
TRBV12-3/TRBV12-4 | CASSLTGNEQFF
TRBV4-2 | CASSPIGRAENEQFF
TRBV20-1 | CSGQGAGYGYTF
TRBV29-1 | CSVAGTPNEQFF
TRBV3-1 | CASSQVGGGNEQFF
TRBV9 | CASSRRDSLYNEQFF
TRBV12-3/TRBV12-4 | CASSLGGSGGVGEQYF
TRBV10-3 | CAITPGASGANVLTF
TRBV7-8 | CASSVGLAGGQFF